One and the same sample provided the 16 T cell receptor beta chains below, sequenced in a study of T-cell memory formation after mild COVID-19. TCRdb itself ran the 5' RACE reads through MiXCR, one entry per CDR3 protein. The sample has around 250,000 distinct CDR3 sequences, around 15% seen once. Sequenced material: PBMCs or a T cell subset sorted from them (not recorded which). These receptors were collected from a man between 18 and 29 years old who had mild COVID-19 (a few samples of this study predate the infection). Cell type and time point are not known.

This clonotype was counted only a few times. The V call is TRBV28, the J call TRBJ1-5, with unresolved D. The CDR3 sequence is 13 residues long. The V gene's germline CDR1 is MDHEN and CDR2 SYDVKM. Trimming cost V 3 bases and J 5 bases, with 8 bases left between them. The CDR3 region has the DNA TGTGCCAGCAGTTTGACGCGCCATCAGCCCCAGCATTTT. Amino acids: CASSLTRHQPQHF.

Only a few counts were recorded for this clonotype. The rearrangement uses TRBV21-1 and TRBJ2-7. TRBV21-1 is a recognized pseudogene. This CDR3 contains 10 residues. The DNA for the CDR3 is TGTGCCAGCAGCGGGCTCGAGCAGTACTTC. This sequence encodes CASSGLEQYF.

There are a few counts of this clonotype. This rearrangement joins TRBV11-2 to TRBJ1-1; D possibly corresponds to TRBD1 (5 bases). The CDR3 sequence is 17 residues long. The V and J ends lost 5 bases and 3 bases respectively, with 22 bases between them. Germline CDR1 and CDR2: SGHAT and FQNNGV. CDR3 sequence: CASSGPPGSGLHTEAFF. In DNA form, the CDR3 reads TGTGCCAGCAGCGGCCCTCCGGGCTCGGGACTTCACACTGAAGCTTTCTTT.

This clonotype was observed a handful of times. The chain combines TRBV18 with TRBJ1-5; 11 bases are a match to TRBD1. CDR3 size: 15 residues. Germline loops: CDR1 KGHSH, CDR2 LQKENI. Trimming at V came to 4 bases and at J to 7 bases, leaving 6 bases not matched to a gene. The CDR3 reads CASSLDRGHQQPQHF. The DNA for the CDR3 is TGTGCCAGCTCACTGGACAGGGGGCATCAACAGCCCCAGCATTTT.

This clonotype was detected only a few times. The V gene is TRBV12-3 or TRBV12-4, the J gene TRBJ1-5; D may be TRBD1 (6 bases). V was pared by 6 bases and J by 3 bases, with 12 bases between. The CDR3 spans 14 residues. The CDR3 coding sequence is TGTGCCAGCAGATCTAGACAGGCCAATCAGCCCCAGCATTTT. This gives the protein CASRSRQANQPQHF.

This clonotype was seen more than once but under ten times. J is TRBJ2-2 and V is TRBV2, with D perhaps matching TRBD2 (5 bases). The CDR3 length is 15 residues. The germline V and J ends were trimmed by 8 bases and 6 bases, with 19 bases remaining between them. CDR1 SNHLY and CDR2 FYNNEI come from the germline V gene. CDR3 protein: CASGGGLPGAGELFF. In nucleotides, the CDR3 is TGTGCCAGCGGTGGCGGATTACCCGGGGCCGGGGAGCTGTTTTTT. Supplemented by reference TRBV2 and TRBJ2-2, the full variable domain reads EPEVTQTPSHQVTQMGQEVILRCVPISNHLYFYWYRQILGQKVEFLVSFYNNEISEKSEIFDDQFSVERPDGSNFTLKIRSTKLEDSAMYFCASGGGLPGAGELFFGEGSRLTVL.

The gene calls are TRBV6-6 and TRBJ2-5; D unresolved. The CDR3 spans 14 residues. V lost 6 bases and J lost 1, with 12 bases in between. CDR1 and CDR2 (germline): MNHNY, SVGAGI (reference sequence). The CDR3 sequence is CASSPDGPQETQYF. The CDR3, as DNA: TGTGCCAGCAGCCCGGATGGCCCCCAAGAGACCCAGTACTTC.

This clonotype was observed a handful of times. The chain couples TRBV2 to TRBJ1-2, with a weak D call TRBD1 (6 bases). V was shortened by 5 bases and J by 11 bases, with 12 bases between the two germline ends. This CDR3 has 11 residues. In germline, CDR1 is SNHLY, CDR2 FYNNEI. The CDR3 sequence is CASSRGAGYTF. The CDR3 DNA reads as TGTGCCAGCAGTCGGGGGGCAGGATACACCTTC.

This rearrangement joins TRBV4-3 to TRBJ1-2; unclear D gene. CDR1 and CDR2 from the germline V gene are LGHNA and YSLEER. V was pared by 1 base and J by 5 bases, with 5 bases between. There are 12 residues in the CDR3. This CDR3 is CASSQGEYGYTF. As DNA, the CDR3 is TGCGCCAGCAGCCAAGGAGAATATGGCTACACCTTC.

The chain joins TRBV6-6 to TRBJ2-5; unclear D gene. V lost 5 bases and J 2 bases, leaving 9 bases between the germline ends. CDR3 length equals 13 residues. Germline V CDR1 and CDR2: MNHNY, SVGAGI (reference sequence). The chain's CDR3 is CASSQEIQETQYF. The CDR3 bases are TGTGCCAGCAGTCAGGAGATACAAGAGACCCAGTACTTC.

V and J are TRBV20-1 and TRBJ2-3, with TRBD2 matching 11 bases. The germline gives CDR1 DFQATT, CDR2 SNEGSKA (reference sequence). CDR3 length: 15 residues. Losses at the gene ends were 6 bases for V and 6 bases for J; bases not matched to a gene: 11. The CDR3 spells CSASTSGAPADTQYF. DNA of the CDR3: TGCAGTGCGTCGACTAGCGGGGCCCCAGCTGATACGCAGTATTTT.

This clonotype has only a few counts. This rearrangement joins TRBV4-1 to TRBJ2-3; D possibly corresponds to TRBD2 (7 bases). From germline, CDR1 is MGHRA and CDR2 YSYEKL. Trimming removed 1 base from V and 4 bases from J, with 12 bases in between. This CDR3 is 15 amino acids long. CDR3 sequence (DNA): TGCGCCAGCAGCCAAGGGGGGGGGCTCTCAGATACGCAGTATTTT. This codes for CASSQGGGLSDTQYF.

This sequence joins TRBV12-3 or TRBV12-4 and TRBJ1-5; tentatively, D is TRBD1 (6 bases). With 3 bases removed from V and 7 bases from J, the gap between germline ends came to 13 bases. This CDR3 comprises 14 residues. The DNA of the CDR3 is TGTGCCAGCAGTTTGGAGGGGGGGAGGCAGCCCCAGCATTTT. Translating it yields CASSLEGGRQPQHF.

CDR3 bases: TGCAGTGTTCGTAGCGGGTACGAGCAGTACTTC. This codes for CSVRSGYEQYF. V gene TRBV20-1 combines with J gene TRBJ2-7, with 7 bases matching TRBD2. Trimming cost V 7 bases and J 4 bases; bases outside gene matches: 4. The CDR3 is 11 residues long. From germline, CDR1 is DFQATT and CDR2 SNEGSKA (reference sequence).

The V call is TRBV4-3, the J call TRBJ2-3, with 7 nucleotides matching TRBD2. The length of the CDR3 is 16 residues. Germline assignment: CDR1 LGHNA and CDR2 YSLEER. The V gene end was trimmed by 3 bases and the J gene end by 14 bases; junction bases not matched to a gene: 20. CDR3 in amino acids: CASSQALPGGGAWGYF. CDR3 sequence (DNA): TGCGCCAGCAGCCAGGCCCTTCCTGGCGGGGGAGCCTGGGGGTATTTT.

The genes are TRBV19 and TRBJ2-1; 12 bases line up with TRBD1. Germline lookup yields CDR1 LNHDA and CDR2 SQIVND (reference sequence). The V gene end was trimmed by 7 bases and the J gene end by 8 bases; junction bases not matched to a gene: 6. This CDR3 spans 14 amino acids. This CDR3 is CASTGTGGSHEQFF. As DNA, the CDR3 is TGTGCCAGTACCGGGACAGGGGGCTCGCATGAGCAGTTCTTC.